The source of this TCR beta chain is a study of blood T cell repertoires in COVID-19. The wider study: COVID-19 samples, acute and convalescent, were from the United States, Italy and Spain.

Data came from immunoSEQ multiplex PCR; TCRdb stores just in-frame clones and leaves some out. The table records 100,000 or so clones, around nine tenths of them present only once. This CDR3 contains 13 residues. Germline V gives CDR1 SEHNR, CDR2 FQNEAQ (reference sequence). The rearrangement joins TRBV7-9 to TRBJ1-1; possibly TRBD1 for D (5 bases). Sequencing was carried out using peripheral blood. The sequence came from a middle-aged man with active COVID-19. In DNA form, the CDR3 reads TGTATGTTGCAGGAGGGGCTGAACACTGAAGCTTTCTTT. This sequence encodes CMLQEGLNTEAFF.